This T cell receptor beta chain was identified in a study of blood T cell repertoires in COVID-19. At the level of the study: Samples taken during acute and convalescent COVID-19 were collected in the United States, Italy and Spain. PBMCs, B-cell-depleted T cells, or T cells were the source of the cDNA or gDNA that made up the material.

The V end was cut by 7 bases, the J end by 9 bases, with 16 bases between. The germline V gene encodes CDR1 SGHTA and CDR2 FQGTGA. The CDR3 is 13 amino acids. Per the original data handling: The assay estimated nucleated cells by amplifying reference gene primers. Sequencing was performed with immunoSEQ multiplex PCR; in TCRdb, only in-frame clones are kept and a portion is missing. The V and J calls and clone size come from that table; D and trimming were worked out from the DNA. The table has about 170,000 clones, about four fifths seen once. The specimen sequenced was peripheral blood. The TCR originated in a human donor with acute or convalescent COVID-19. The donor label of this sample is uncertain. This chain links TRBV7-3 with TRBJ2-1; a weak D match, TRBD2 (6 bases). CDR3 region: CASTPHGSSEQFF. CDR3 coding DNA: TGTGCCAGCACCCCCCACGGGAGCTCTGAGCAGTTCTTC.